This paragraph reports one T cell receptor (beta chain). The data were taken from a study of blood T cell repertoires in COVID-19. Background on the study: Spain, Italy and the United States supplied samples that represented acute and convalescent COVID-19. From T cells, B-cell-depleted T cells, or PBMCs came the material, which was cDNA or gDNA.

Repertoires were generated with immunoSEQ multiplex PCR, while TCRdb's copy carries only in-frame clones and drops some. The sample has roughly 140,000 clones, roughly 76% seen once. Germline V gene data show CDR1 as SGHTA and CDR2 as FQGNSA. The CDR3 has 13 residues. Between the trimmed V and J ends, which lost 4 bases and 4 bases, there was a span of 9 bases. Source material: peripheral blood. The chain carries TRBV7-2 and TRBJ2-3; D is undetermined. The source is a human donor with acute or convalescent COVID-19. The donor label of this sample is uncertain. The CDR3 nucleotides are TGTGCCAGCAGCTCAGTAGCCCCAGATACGCAGTATTTT. It encodes CASSSVAPDTQYF.